This T cell receptor (beta chain) was identified during a study of cytomegalovirus exposure and HLA in healthy donors. Whole-study findings and limits: Some highly shared sequence variants likely arose as a pipeline artifact. It was reportedly the case that the classifier diagnosed cytomegalovirus status with high specificity and sensitivity. Across donors, sequencing depth was assumed by presence/absence analyses to be roughly uniform.

This clone came up a few times. Its target is not known. Both 60 Vbeta primers and 13 Jbeta primers went into the PCR. Clones were read by immunoSEQ multiplex PCR, and TCRdb kept only the in-frame ones, dropping some. Here the sample spans about 130,000 clones, approximately 17% being singletons. The CDR3 is made up of 12 amino acids. Per the germline V gene, CDR1 is SGHDT and CDR2 is YYEEEE. V gave up 1 base and J gave up 8 bases, with 9 bases separating them. The chain carries TRBV5-6 and TRBJ1-2, with D perhaps matching TRBD1 (5 bases). This TCR was sampled from a female donor in good health and CMV-seropositive. The specimen sequenced was PBMCs. The CDR3 sequence is CASSLSDTGYTF. DNA of the CDR3: TGTGCCAGCAGCTTGTCGGACACGGGCTACACCTTC.